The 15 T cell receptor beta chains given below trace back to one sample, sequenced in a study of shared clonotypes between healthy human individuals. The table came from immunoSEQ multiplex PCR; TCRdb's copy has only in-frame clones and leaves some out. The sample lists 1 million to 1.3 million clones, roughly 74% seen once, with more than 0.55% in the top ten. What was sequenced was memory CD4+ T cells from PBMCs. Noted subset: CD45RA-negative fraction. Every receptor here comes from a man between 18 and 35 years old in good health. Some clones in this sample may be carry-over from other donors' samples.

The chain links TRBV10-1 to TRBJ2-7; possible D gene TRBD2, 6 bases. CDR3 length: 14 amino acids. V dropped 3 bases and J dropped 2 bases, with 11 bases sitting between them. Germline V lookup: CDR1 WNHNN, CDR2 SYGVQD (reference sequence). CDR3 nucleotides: TGCGCCAGCAGTGATGCCGGGACTGCCTACGAGCAGTACTTC. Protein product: CASSDAGTAYEQYF.

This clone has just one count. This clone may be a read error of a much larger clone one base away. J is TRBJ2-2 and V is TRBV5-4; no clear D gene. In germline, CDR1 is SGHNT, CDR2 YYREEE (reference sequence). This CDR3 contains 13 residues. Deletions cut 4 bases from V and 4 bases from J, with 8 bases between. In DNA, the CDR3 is TGTGCCAGCAGCCCGGTATTCACCGGGGAGCTGTTTTTT. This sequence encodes CASSPVFTGELFF.

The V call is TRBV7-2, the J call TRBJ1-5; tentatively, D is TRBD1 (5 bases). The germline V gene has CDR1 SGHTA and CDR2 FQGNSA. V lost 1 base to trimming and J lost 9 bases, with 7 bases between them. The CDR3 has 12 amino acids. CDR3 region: CASSLGGRPQHF. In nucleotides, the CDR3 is TGTGCCAGCAGCTTAGGGGGCCGGCCCCAGCATTTT.

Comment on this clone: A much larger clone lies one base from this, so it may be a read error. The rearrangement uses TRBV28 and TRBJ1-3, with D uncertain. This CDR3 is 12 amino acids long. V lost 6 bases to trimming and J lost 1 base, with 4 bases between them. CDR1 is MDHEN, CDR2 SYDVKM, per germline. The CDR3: CASRFSGNTIYF. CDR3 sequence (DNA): TGTGCCAGCAGGTTTTCTGGAAACACCATATATTTT.

The CDR3 sequence: CASSRTGFEQYF. As DNA, the CDR3 is TGTGCCAGCAGCAGGACAGGGTTCGAGCAGTACTTC. The gene calls are TRBV11-2 and TRBJ2-7; 8 bases line up with TRBD1. The CDR3 has 12 amino acids. The V gene end was trimmed by 5 bases and the J gene end by 6 bases; junction bases not matched to a gene: 3. Germline loops: CDR1 SGHAT, CDR2 FQNNGV.

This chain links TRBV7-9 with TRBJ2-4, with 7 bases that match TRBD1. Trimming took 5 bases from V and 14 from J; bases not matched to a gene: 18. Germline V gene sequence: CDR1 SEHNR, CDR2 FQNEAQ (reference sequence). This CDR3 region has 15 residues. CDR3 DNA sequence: TGTGCCAGCAGCCGTGACAGGGACGGACTGGTTATTGAGTACTTC. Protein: CASSRDRDGLVIEYF.

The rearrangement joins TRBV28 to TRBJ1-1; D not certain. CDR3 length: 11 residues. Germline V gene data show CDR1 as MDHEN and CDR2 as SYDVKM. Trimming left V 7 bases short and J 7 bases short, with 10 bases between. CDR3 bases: TGTGCCAGCACCAATTTTGGTGAAGCTTTCTTT. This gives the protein CASTNFGEAFF.

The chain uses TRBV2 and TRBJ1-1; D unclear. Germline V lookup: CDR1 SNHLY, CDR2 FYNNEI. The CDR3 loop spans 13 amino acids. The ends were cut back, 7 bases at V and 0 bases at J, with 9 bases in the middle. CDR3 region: CASTRDVNTEAFF. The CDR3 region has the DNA TGTGCCAGCACGCGGGATGTGAACACTGAAGCTTTCTTT.

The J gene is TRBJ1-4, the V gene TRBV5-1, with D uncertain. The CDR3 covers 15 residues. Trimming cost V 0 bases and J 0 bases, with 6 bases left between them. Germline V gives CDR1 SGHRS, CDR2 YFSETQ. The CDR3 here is CASSLGTSTNEKLFF. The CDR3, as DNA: TGCGCCAGCAGCTTGGGGACTTCAACTAATGAAAAACTGTTTTTT.

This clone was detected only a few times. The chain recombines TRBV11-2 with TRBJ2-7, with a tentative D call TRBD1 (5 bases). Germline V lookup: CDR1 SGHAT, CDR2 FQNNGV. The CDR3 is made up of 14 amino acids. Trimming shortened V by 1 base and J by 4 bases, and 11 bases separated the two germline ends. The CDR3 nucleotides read TGTGCCAGCAGCTTAGTGGCAGGGCGGTACGAGCAGTACTTC. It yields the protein CASSLVAGRYEQYF.

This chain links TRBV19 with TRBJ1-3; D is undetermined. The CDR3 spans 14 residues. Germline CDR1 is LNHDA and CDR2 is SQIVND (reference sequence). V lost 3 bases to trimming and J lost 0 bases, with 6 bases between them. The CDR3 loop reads CASSMELSGNTIYF. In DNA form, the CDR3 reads TGTGCCAGTAGTATGGAACTCTCTGGAAACACCATATATTTT. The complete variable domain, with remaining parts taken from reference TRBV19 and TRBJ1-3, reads DGGITQSPKYLFRKEGQNVTLSCEQNLNHDAMYWYRQDPGQGLRLIYYSQIVNDFQKGDIAEGYSVSREKKESFPLTVTSAQKNPTAFYLCASSMELSGNTIYFGEGSWLTVV.

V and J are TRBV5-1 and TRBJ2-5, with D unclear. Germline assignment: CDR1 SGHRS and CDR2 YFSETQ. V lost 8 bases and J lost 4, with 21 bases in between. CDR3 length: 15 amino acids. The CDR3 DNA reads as TGCGCCAGTCATAAAGACGGTGCCCGGGCAGAGACCCAGTACTTC. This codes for CASHKDGARAETQYF.

The CDR3 DNA follows: TGTGCCAGCAGCGTTCAGGGGGAGCTGTTTTTT. Protein: CASSVQGELFF. The chain is built from TRBV7-9 and TRBJ2-2; D unclear. CDR1 and CDR2 from the germline V gene are SEHNR and FQNEAQ (reference sequence). The CDR3 is 11 residues long. The ends were cut back, 5 bases at V and 8 bases at J, with 6 bases in the middle.

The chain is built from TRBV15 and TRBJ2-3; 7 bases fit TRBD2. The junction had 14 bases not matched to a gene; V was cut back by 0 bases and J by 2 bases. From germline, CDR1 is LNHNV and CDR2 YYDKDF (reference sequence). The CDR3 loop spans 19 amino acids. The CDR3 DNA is TGTGCCACCAGCAGAGAAAGAGTATCGAGCGGGACGTACACAGATACGCAGTATTTT. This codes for CATSRERVSSGTYTDTQYF.

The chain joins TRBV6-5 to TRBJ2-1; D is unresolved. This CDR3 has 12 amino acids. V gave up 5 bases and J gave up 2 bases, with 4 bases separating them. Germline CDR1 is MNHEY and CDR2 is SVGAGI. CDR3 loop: CASSNPYNEQFF. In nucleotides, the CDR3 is TGTGCCAGCAGTAACCCCTACAATGAGCAGTTCTTC.